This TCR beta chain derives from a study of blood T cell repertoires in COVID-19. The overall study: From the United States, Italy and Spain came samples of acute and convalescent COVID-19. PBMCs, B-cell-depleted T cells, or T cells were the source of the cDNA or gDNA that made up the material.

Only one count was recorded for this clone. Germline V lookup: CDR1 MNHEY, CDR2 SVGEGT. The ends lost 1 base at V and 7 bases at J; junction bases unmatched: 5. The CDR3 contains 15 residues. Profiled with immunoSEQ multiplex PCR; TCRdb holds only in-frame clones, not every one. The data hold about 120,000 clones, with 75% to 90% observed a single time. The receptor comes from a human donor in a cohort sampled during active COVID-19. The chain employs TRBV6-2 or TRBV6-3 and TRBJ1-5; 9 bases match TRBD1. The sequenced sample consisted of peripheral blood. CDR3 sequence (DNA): TGTGCCAGCAGTTACTTTTGGACAGGGGTGCAGCCCCAGCATTTT. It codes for CASSYFWTGVQPQHF.